This T cell receptor beta chain was found in a study of shared clonotypes between healthy human individuals. Study findings and constraints: It was observed that approximately 5% of naive CD4 clonotypes were shared across four donors. Investigators collected only blood, and repertoires in tissues likely differ. Non-shared clonotypes showed lower generation probabilities than clonotypes common to all four donors.

To note about this clone: Its antigen is currently unknown.

This CDR3 spans 12 amino acids. The germline CDR1 and CDR2 sequences are SGHAT and FQNNGV. Trimming stripped 4 bases from V and 7 bases from J, with 11 bases between. Data came from immunoSEQ multiplex PCR; TCRdb stores just in-frame clones and leaves some out. The repertoire consists of about 2 million clones, with roughly 95% occurring once and the leading ten covering 0.1% to 0.15%. The source of this sequence is a man between 18 and 29 years old in good health. Material for sequencing was naive CD4+ T cells sorted from blood. This sample's subset: CD45RA+ positively selected. This rearrangement joins TRBV11-2 to TRBJ2-7; a weak D match, TRBD2 (5 bases). The CDR3 sequence is CASSSISGEQYF. The DNA of the CDR3 is TGTGCCAGCAGCTCAATATCGGGAGAGCAGTACTTC. Full variable domain (rest looked up from reference TRBV11-2 and TRBJ2-7): EAGVAQSPRYKIIEKRQSVAFWCNPISGHATLYWYQQILGQGPKLLIQFQNNGVVDDSQLPKDRFSAERLKGVDSTLKIQPAKLEDSAVYLCASSSISGEQYFGPGTRLTVT.